The 17 T cell receptor beta chains presented below share a single source sample, sequenced in a study of regulatory T cells in long-lasting Graves disease (dated by TCRdb to the early 2020s). Library method: multiplex PCR. The run used an Illumina HiSeq 4000. iRepertoire HTBI primers and Arm-PCR amplification of CDR3 regions were used to construct TCR beta libraries. The raw public reads went through TCRdb reprocessing: fastp at Q25, MiXCR clone calling, in-frame beta chains kept. A single entry per CDR3 protein holds the most common genes and DNA from its merged rows. This sample comprises about 310,000 distinct CDR3 sequences, 20% to 25% of them detected only once. More than 50% of the sample is taken by the ten largest. The time point label of this sample denotes: persistent/refractory GD, antithyroid drugs over 5 years with positive TRAb. RNA was extracted from PBMCs in TRIzol for both TCR sequencing and RNA sequencing.

Source: peripheral blood mononuclear cells (PBMCs), taken when the disease was refractory, from a patient treated with antithyroid drugs. These receptors were taken from a female donor with Graves disease.

This clonotype showed up many times. The chain recombines TRBV2 with TRBJ2-5; 7 nucleotides line up with TRBD1. Germline CDR1 and CDR2: SNHLY and FYNNEI. Losses at the gene ends were 3 bases for V and 1 base for J; bases not matched to a gene: 2. The CDR3 is 14 residues long. DNA of the CDR3: TGTGCCAGCAGTGAGGGACAGCTCCAAGAGACCCAGTACTTC. It encodes CASSEGQLQETQYF.

Concerning this clonotype itself: A much larger clone lies one base from this, so it may be a read error. The chain combines TRBV6-1 with TRBJ1-2; D possibly corresponds to TRBD1 (5 bases). Germline V lookup: CDR1 MNHNS, CDR2 SASEGT. There are 15 residues in the CDR3. The CDR3 region is CASSREGLGGYDYTF. The CDR3 DNA follows: TGTGCCAGCAGCCGAGAGGGGCTTGGGGGTTATGACTACACCTTC.

Of note for this clonotype: Its ends do not fully match the called genes, so a read error is possible. The gene calls are TRBV14 and TRBJ2-7; D ambiguous. The CDR3 covers 13 residues. Germline V gives CDR1 SGHDN, CDR2 FVKESK. This CDR3 reads CASSQEGRNEQYF. The CDR3 nucleotides are TGCGCCAGCAGCCAAGAAGGTCGAAACGAGCAGTACTTC.

In this sample, this clonotype turned up many times. The V and J genes are TRBV18 and TRBJ2-5, with D perhaps matching TRBD2 (5 bases). CDR3 size: 14 residues. V shed 2 bases and J shed 2 bases, with 9 bases lying between them. Germline assignment: CDR1 KGHSH and CDR2 LQKENI. The CDR3, as DNA: TGTGCCAGCTCACCAGGACTGAATCAAGAGACCCAGTACTTC. Protein sequence: CASSPGLNQETQYF.

This clonotype was observed at least ten times. J is TRBJ2-5 and V is TRBV7-2, with D perhaps TRBD2 (6 bases). CDR1 is SGHTA, CDR2 FQGNSA, per germline. CDR3 length: 15 amino acids. The germline V and J ends were trimmed by 0 bases and 5 bases, with 13 bases remaining between them. CDR3 amino acids: CASSLAGREEETQYF. CDR3 DNA sequence: TGTGCCAGCAGCTTAGCTGGAAGGGAGGAGGAGACCCAGTACTTC. Full variable domain (missing parts from reference TRBV7-2 and TRBJ2-5): GAGVSQSPSNKVTEKGKDVELRCDPISGHTALYWYRQSLGQGLEFLIYFQGNSAPDKSGLPSDRFSAERTGGSVSTLTIQRTQQEDSAVYLCASSLAGREEETQYFGPGTRLLVL.

There are a few counts of this clonotype. This chain joins TRBV4-3 and TRBJ2-7; tentatively, D is TRBD1 (6 bases). Germline values: CDR1 LGHNA, CDR2 YSLEER. With 0 bases removed from V and 4 bases from J, the gap between germline ends came to 13 bases. This CDR3 contains 15 residues. The CDR3 here is CASSQDKQGLYEQYF. CDR3 nucleotide sequence: TGCGCCAGCAGCCAAGATAAACAGGGATTGTACGAGCAGTACTTC.

This clonotype was found many times. The rearrangement joins TRBV2 to TRBJ2-2; D gene unclear. Germline lookup yields CDR1 SNHLY and CDR2 FYNNEI. The CDR3 is 11 amino acids. The CDR3 region is CAAGVSGELFF. The CDR3 region has the DNA TGTGCAGCTGGGGTCTCCGGGGAGCTGTTTTTT. Full variable domain (rest looked up from reference TRBV2 and TRBJ2-2): EPEVTQTPSHQVTQMGQEVILRCVPISNHLYFYWYRQILGQKVEFLVSFYNNEISEKSEIFDDQFSVERPDGSNFTLKIRSTKLEDSAMYFCAAGVSGELFFGEGSRLTVL.

This chain links TRBV28 with TRBJ2-1, with D uncertain. Trimming removed 4 bases from V and 8 bases from J, with 18 bases in between. Germline V gene data show CDR1 as MDHEN and CDR2 as SYDVKM. This CDR3 is 15 amino acids long. The CDR3, as DNA: TGTGCCAGCAGTTCCCGACTGACTCCATGGGATGAGCAGTTCTTC. This codes for CASSSRLTPWDEQFF.

This clonotype was observed at least ten times. The rearrangement joins TRBV6-1 to TRBJ2-5; TRBD1 or TRBD2 may be the D gene (6 bases each). The CDR3 extends over 12 amino acids. V shed 5 bases and J shed 5 bases, with 9 bases lying between them. Germline loops: CDR1 MNHNS, CDR2 SASEGT. Here the CDR3 DNA reads TGTGCCAGCAGTCGGGGGCGGGAGACCCAGTACTTC. Residues: CASSRGRETQYF.

This clonotype was found a few times. The V gene is TRBV4-1, the J gene TRBJ1-1; TRBD1 matches at 8 bases. Losses at the gene ends were 0 bases for V and 5 bases for J; bases not matched to a gene: 11. CDR3 length: 17 residues. From germline, CDR1 is MGHRA and CDR2 YSYEKL. CDR3 sequence (DNA): TGCGCCAGCAGCCAAGATGGGGGGGACAGGCTAGGAACTGAAGCTTTCTTT. Protein: CASSQDGGDRLGTEAFF.

The rearrangement joins TRBV6-5 to TRBJ1-1; no clear D. This CDR3 has 13 residues. Trimming pared 2 bases from V and 1 base from J, leaving 5 bases between. The V gene's germline CDR1 is MNHEY and CDR2 SVGAGI. CDR3 sequence reads: CASSYLKNTEAFF. The CDR3 DNA is TGTGCCAGCAGTTACCTTAAGAACACTGAAGCTTTCTTT.

At least ten counts were recorded for this clonotype. This chain joins TRBV12-3 or TRBV12-4 and TRBJ2-7; D might be TRBD2 (6 bases). The CDR3 covers 16 residues. V gave up 2 bases and J gave up 2 bases, with 16 bases separating them. The CDR3 protein is CASSLFSAGPTYEQYF. The CDR3 DNA is TGTGCCAGCAGTTTATTTAGCGCGGGACCCACCTACGAGCAGTACTTC.

The V and J genes are TRBV6-2 or TRBV6-3 and TRBJ2-1; D possibly corresponds to TRBD2 (5 bases). Trimming left V 5 bases short and J 13 bases short, with 18 bases between. The CDR3 spans 13 residues. Germline CDR1 MNHEY, CDR2 SVGEGT. CDR3 amino acids: CASSEDSLEGQFF. As DNA, the CDR3 is TGTGCCAGCAGTGAAGACTCTCTAGAGGGACAGTTCTTC.

This clonotype was observed at least ten times. CDR3 coding DNA: TGTGCCAGCAGTGGGCCGCGGGCGATCAATCAGCCCCAGCATTTT. Its translation is CASSGPRAINQPQHF. V gene TRBV28 combines with J gene TRBJ1-5; D unresolved. Germline V lookup: CDR1 MDHEN, CDR2 SYDVKM. The CDR3 has 15 amino acids. Between the trimmed V and J ends, which lost 5 bases and 3 bases, there was a span of 14 bases.

J is TRBJ2-7 and V is TRBV6-5, with D unresolved. There are 15 residues in the CDR3. Per germline, CDR1 MNHEY and CDR2 SVGAGI. Trimming left V 1 base short and J 3 bases short, with 13 bases between. DNA for the CDR3: TGTGCCAGCAGTTACTACGGCCAGGATCTCTACGAGCAGTACTTC. It is translated as CASSYYGQDLYEQYF.

This clonotype was counted only a few times. CDR3 nucleotides: TGTGCCAGCACTCCAGGGGCGGGAGCAGGCGAGCAGTACTTC. Its protein is CASTPGAGAGEQYF. The chain has TRBV6-1 and TRBJ2-7, with D possibly being TRBD2 (7 bases). CDR1 and CDR2 from the germline V gene are MNHNS and SASEGT. V was trimmed by 7 bases and J by 6 bases, leaving 19 bases between them. This CDR3 is 14 amino acids long.

As regards this clonotype: Since a much larger clone is just one base distant, this may be a read error. V usage is TRBV6-1 and J usage is TRBJ1-2; possible D gene TRBD1, 5 bases. CDR3 length equals 14 residues. Germline V gives CDR1 MNHNS, CDR2 SASEGT. The V gene lost 4 bases and the J gene lost 4 bases, with 13 bases spanning the gap. This CDR3 is CASSGVRDGYGYTF. The CDR3, as DNA: TGTGCCAGCAGTGGAGTTCGGGACGGCTATGGCTACACCTTC.